A selection of T cell receptor beta chains follows, all from one sample in a study of beta chain features in type 1 diabetes. This table comes from immunoSEQ multiplex PCR, and its TCRdb copy is limited to in-frame clones, with some not included. This table has 310,000 or so clones, approximately 10% appearing once. Material: naive CD4+ T cells from blood. Receptors were obtained from a woman aged 25 to 45 in good health. Each CDR3 is given without its conserved first and last residue. A clone size is listed for some rows: how often the clone was seen (once, few, many), or a class if it is expanded.

TRBJ2-1 TRBV11-2 few ASSLELNGNEQF
TRBJ2-2 TRBV19 few ASTRDRGRTGELF
TRBJ2-7 TRBV7-2 - ASSSQGGPSYEQY
TRBJ2-7 TRBV10-3 few AIRDTGGPIYEQY
TRBJ2-1 TRBV11-3 - ASSSGQGSYNEQF
TRBJ2-3 TRBV2 few ASSELLALADTQY
TRBJ2-3 TRBV7-9 few ASSPVGFRGSSSTDTQY
TRBJ2-7 TRBV27 - ASRPSGGTYEQY
TRBJ2-5 TRBV19 - ASSDGGRETQY
TRBJ1-5 TRBV6-6 - ASSRTGFNQPQH
TRBJ2-7 TRBV19 - ASSRTSGTYEQY
TRBJ2-6 TRBV19 - ASSMLPGSGANVLT
TRBJ2-5 TRBV4-3 few ASSLQGAGEETQY
TRBJ2-1 TRBV28 few ASSLIREQF